This TCR beta chain was identified during a study of blood T cell repertoires in COVID-19. Study details: The United States, Italy and Spain were the sources of the acute and convalescent COVID-19 samples. T cells, B-cell-depleted T cells, or PBMCs provided the cDNA or gDNA that served as material.

Which cohort a participant joined came from the clinical history participants gave. Recovered Cohort 3 donors showed two negative PCRs, clearance, or symptom resolution. The assay was immunoSEQ multiplex PCR, and TCRdb's table has in-frame clones only and misses some. The sample lists a few hundred thousand clones, about 90% occurring once. This CDR3 comprises 14 residues. CDR1 is SGHNT and CDR2 is YYREEE in the germline V gene (reference sequence). After removal of 4 bases from V and 6 bases from J, the junction contained 7 bases not matched to a gene. The specimen was PBMCs or T cells enriched from blood (not recorded which). The TCR originated in a woman aged 25 to 39 who had recovered from COVID-19. The chain couples TRBV5-4 to TRBJ2-7; 10 positions match TRBD1. CDR3 region: CASSLQGQGTEQYF. The CDR3 nucleotides are TGTGCCAGCAGCCTCCAGGGACAGGGGACCGAGCAGTACTTC.